This T cell receptor beta chain was found in a study of shared clonotypes between healthy human individuals. The germline V gene encodes CDR1 SGHTA and CDR2 FQGNSA. The germline V and J ends were trimmed by 0 bases and 4 bases, with 4 bases remaining between them. The CDR3 sequence is 13 residues long. The method was immunoSEQ multiplex PCR; TCRdb's version includes in-frame clones alone and lacks a portion of them. The table records some 1,400,000 clones, more than 95% of them present only once. This clone has a single count. The V gene is TRBV7-2, the J gene TRBJ1-5; no definite D call. The clonotype comes from a man younger than 40 in good health. Sequencing used naive CD4+ T cells sorted from blood. The subset is: CD45RA+ positively selected. The CDR3 loop reads CASSLAINQPQHF. The CDR3 nucleotides read TGTGCCAGCAGCTTAGCGATAAATCAGCCCCAGCATTTT. Variable domain in full (rest from reference TRBV7-2 and TRBJ1-5): GAGVSQSPSNKVTEKGKDVELRCDPISGHTALYWYRQSLGQGLEFLIYFQGNSAPDKSGLPSDRFSAERTGGSVSTLTIQRTQQEDSAVYLCASSLAINQPQHFGDGTRLSIL.